This T cell receptor beta chain was obtained from a study of post-analysis software for immune sequencing data. Broader study findings: Controls' normalized Chao1 diversity significantly exceeded that of multiple sclerosis patients.

The table lists this clonotype with a count of one. Its target is not known. Carried by the TCR beta cDNA libraries were unique molecular identifiers. Input amounts of 1 to 10 million T cells were used. These gave 500,000 or so cDNA molecules, so each molecule approximated one T cell. One entry per CDR3 protein, called by TCRdb with MiXCR from the PCR reads. The sample includes 820,000 or so distinct CDR3 sequences, around 53% of them seen just once. The source material was blood. The TCR sequence derives from a girl aged 10 to 17 with multiple sclerosis.

The chain's CDR3 is CASSLPRDRGIYSNQPQHF. The CDR3 DNA is TGTGCCAGCAGCCTCCCCCGGGACAGGGGGATTTATAGCAATCAGCCCCAGCATTTT. The chain employs TRBV7-3 and TRBJ1-5, with 11 bases fitting TRBD1. CDR3 size: 19 residues. V dropped 5 bases and J dropped 0; count of bases not matched to a gene: 12. Germline loops: CDR1 SGHTA, CDR2 FQGTGA.